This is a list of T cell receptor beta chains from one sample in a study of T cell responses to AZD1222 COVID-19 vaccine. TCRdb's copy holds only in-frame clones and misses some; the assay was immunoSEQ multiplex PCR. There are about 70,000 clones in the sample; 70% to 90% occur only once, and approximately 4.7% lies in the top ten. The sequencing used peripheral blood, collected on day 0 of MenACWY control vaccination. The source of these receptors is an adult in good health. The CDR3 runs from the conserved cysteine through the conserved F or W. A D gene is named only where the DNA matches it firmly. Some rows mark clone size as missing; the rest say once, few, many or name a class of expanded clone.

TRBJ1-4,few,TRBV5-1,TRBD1,TGCGCCAGCAGCTTCGGACAGGGGGCTGAAAAACTGTTTTTT,CASSFGQGAEKLFF
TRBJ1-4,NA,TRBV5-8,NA,TGTGCCAGCAGCCGGTTAGGGGGGACAACTAATGAAAAACTGTTTTTT,CASSRLGGTTNEKLFF
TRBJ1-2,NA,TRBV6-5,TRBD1,TGTGCCAGCAGGGAGACAGGGTACGGCTACACCTTC,CASRETGYGYTF
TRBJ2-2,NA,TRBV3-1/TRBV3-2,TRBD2,TGTGCCAGCAGACCGGGACTAGCGGGGGTAGACACCGGGGAGCTGTTTTTT,CASRPGLAGVDTGELFF
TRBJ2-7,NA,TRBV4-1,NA,TGCGCCAGCAGCCAATTACAGGGTTTCGACTACGAGCAGTACTTC,CASSQLQGFDYEQYF
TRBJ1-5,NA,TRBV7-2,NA,TGTGCCAGCAGCTTTTCCCAGGGGAGTCAGCCCCAGCATTTT,CASSFSQGSQPQHF
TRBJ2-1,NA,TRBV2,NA,TGTGCCAGCATGATTCAGGGCTACAATGAGCAGTTCTTC,CASMIQGYNEQFF
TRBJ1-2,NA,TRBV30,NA,TGTGCCTGGAGTGTATTGGATTTAGGGTATGATGGCTACACCTTC,CAWSVLDLGYDGYTF
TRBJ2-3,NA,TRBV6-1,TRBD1,TGTGCCAGCAGTGAAGGAGGGGGCCCATCAGATACGCAGTATTTT,CASSEGGGPSDTQYF
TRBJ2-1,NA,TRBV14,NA,TGTGCCAGCAGCCAAGACAAGAGGCGGAGGGGGCGGGATTACGATGAGCAGTTCTTC,CASSQDKRRRGRDYDEQFF
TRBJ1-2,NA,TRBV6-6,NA,TGTGCCAGCAGTTACTCGATCCCCCCGGACTCGCGGGGCTACACCTTC,CASSYSIPPDSRGYTF
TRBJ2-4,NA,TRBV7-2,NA,TGTGCCAGCAGCTTAAAGGGAAACATTCAGTACTTC,CASSLKGNIQYF
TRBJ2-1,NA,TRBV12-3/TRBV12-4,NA,TGTGCCAGCACCAGCACAAATGAGCAGTTCTTC,CASTSTNEQFF
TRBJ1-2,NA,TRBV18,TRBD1,TGTGCCAGCTCACCTACGGGACAGGGAGGCGTCTATGGCTACACCTTC,CASSPTGQGGVYGYTF
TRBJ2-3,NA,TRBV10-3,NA,TGTGCCATCAGTGAGACAGGGAACGCAGATACGCAGTATTTT,CAISETGNADTQYF
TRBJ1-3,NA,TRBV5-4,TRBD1,TGTGCCAGCAGCGTCCAGGGGGACTACTCTGGAAACACCATATATTTT,CASSVQGDYSGNTIYF
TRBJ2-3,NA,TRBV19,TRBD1,TGTGCCAGTAGTATGGCTGGGACAGGGTTGGCAGATACGCAGTATTTT,CASSMAGTGLADTQYF
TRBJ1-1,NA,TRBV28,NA,TGTGCCAGCAGTTTACTGAGGGGCAAGGGGAACACTGAAGCTTTCTTT,CASSLLRGKGNTEAFF
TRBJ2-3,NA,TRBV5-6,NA,TGTGCCAGCAGCGGGGAAGGCCTGGCAGATACGCAGTATTTT,CASSGEGLADTQYF
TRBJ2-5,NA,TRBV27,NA,TGTGCCAGCAGTTTCGGGCTTCGGGAGACCCAGTACTTC,CASSFGLRETQYF
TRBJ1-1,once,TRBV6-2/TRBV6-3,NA,TGTGCCAGCAGTCAGGGTCTCACTGAAGCTTTCTTT,CASSQGLTEAFF
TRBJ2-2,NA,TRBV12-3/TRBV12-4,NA,TGTGCCAGCGGCCCGGGGGGCCCCGGGGAGCTGTTTTTT,CASGPGGPGELFF
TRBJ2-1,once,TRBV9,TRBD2,TGTGCCAGCAGCGTAACTCCAGCGGGGATGGATGAGCAGTTCTTC,CASSVTPAGMDEQFF
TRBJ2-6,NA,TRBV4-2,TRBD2,TGTGCCAGCAGCCTACCAGGAGCGGGGGAGGACGGGGCCAACGTCCTGACTTTC,CASSLPGAGEDGANVLTF
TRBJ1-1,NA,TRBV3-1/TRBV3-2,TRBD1,TGTGCCAGCAGCCCCCGACAGGGGGGAAACACTGAAGCTTTCTTT,CASSPRQGGNTEAFF
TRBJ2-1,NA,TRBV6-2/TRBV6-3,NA,TGTGCCAGCAGTTACTCGCGTGAGCAGTTCTTC,CASSYSREQFF
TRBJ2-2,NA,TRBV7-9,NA,TGTGCCAGCAGCTTCCTGCTCGACACCGGGGAGCTGTTTTTT,CASSFLLDTGELFF
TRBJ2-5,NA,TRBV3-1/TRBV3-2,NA,TGTGCCAGCAGCCCTGAACTGGGGGGTTGGGAGACCCAGTACTTC,CASSPELGGWETQYF
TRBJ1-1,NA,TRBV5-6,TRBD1,TGTGCCAGCAGCCCTGACAGGGGTCGGAACACTGAAGCTTTCTTT,CASSPDRGRNTEAFF
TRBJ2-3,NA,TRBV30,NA,TGTGCCTCCCAAAGGGGGGGCTACCCAGATACGCAGTATTTT,CASQRGGYPDTQYF
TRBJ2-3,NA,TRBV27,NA,TGTGCCAGCAGTTTCTGGGCTAGCACAGATACGCAGTATTTT,CASSFWASTDTQYF
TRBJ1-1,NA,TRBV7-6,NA,TGTGCCAGCAGCCAACAGGGAGGATTTGAAGCTTTCTTT,CASSQQGGFEAFF
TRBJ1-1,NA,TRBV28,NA,TGTGCCAGCAGTTTCCCAGTGAACACTGAAGCTTTCTTT,CASSFPVNTEAFF
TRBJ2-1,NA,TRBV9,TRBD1,TGTGCCAGCAGCGTAGCCGGGACAGGGATCTACAATGAGCAGTTCTTC,CASSVAGTGIYNEQFF
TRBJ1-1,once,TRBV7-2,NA,TGTGCCAGCGGGAACGGCGGCACTTCAACTGAAGCTTTCTTT,CASGNGGTSTEAFF
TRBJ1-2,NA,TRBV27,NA,TGTGCCAGCAGAAGGGACGTCGAGAGTCCGTATGGCTACACCTTC,CASRRDVESPYGYTF
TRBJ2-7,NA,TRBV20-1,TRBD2,TGCAGTGCTAGTGGCGGGGAGGGCTCGTTCTACGAGCAGTACTTC,CSASGGEGSFYEQYF
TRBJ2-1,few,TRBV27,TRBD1,TGTGCCAGCAGTTTATCCCCGGGACAGCGTAACGAGCAGTTCTTC,CASSLSPGQRNEQFF
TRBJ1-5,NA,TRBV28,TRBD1,TGTGCCAGCAGTTTAGCCGGGACAGGGGCCGTGGGCAATCAGCCCCAGCATTTT,CASSLAGTGAVGNQPQHF
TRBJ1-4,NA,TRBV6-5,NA,TGTGCCAGCAGTTATATTGTCGGTGAAAAACTGTTTTTT,CASSYIVGEKLFF
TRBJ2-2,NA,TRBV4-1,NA,TGCGCCAGCAGCCAAGACAGGGGTTACACCGGGGAGCTGTTTTTT,CASSQDRGYTGELFF
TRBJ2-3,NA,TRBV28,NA,TGTGCCAGCAGTTTTGGGGCAGGGGGAGGAGATACGCAGTATTTT,CASSFGAGGGDTQYF
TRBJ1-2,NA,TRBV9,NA,TGTGCCAGCAGCCCCTTCTCGGGATCCGAGGGCTATGGCTACACCTTC,CASSPFSGSEGYGYTF
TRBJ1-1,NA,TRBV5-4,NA,TGTGCCAGCAGCTTGGGTTCAGGGAGCACTGAAGCTTTCTTT,CASSLGSGSTEAFF
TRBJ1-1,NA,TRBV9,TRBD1,TGTGCCAGCAGCGCACAGGGGGCAGGAGGAGCTTTCTTT,CASSAQGAGGAFF